This T cell receptor (beta chain) is from a study of cytomegalovirus exposure and HLA in healthy donors. PCR primers comprised 60 Vbeta and 13 Jbeta primers. Produced via immunoSEQ multiplex PCR; TCRdb's table is partial and in-frame only. The table for this sample gives approximately 120,000 clones. CDR1 SGHRS and CDR2 YFSETQ come from the germline V gene. The V gene end was trimmed by 0 bases and the J gene end by 7 bases; junction bases not matched to a gene: 7. This CDR3 comprises 16 residues. The TCR comes from a man aged 35-49 years in good health and CMV-seronegative. This rearrangement joins TRBV5-1 to TRBJ2-1; 10 bases are a match to TRBD2. Specimen: PBMCs. CDR3 DNA: TGCGCCAGCAGCTTGGGCTTCAGCGGGAGGGTGAATGAGCAGTTCTTC. Protein: CASSLGFSGRVNEQFF.